A selection of T cell receptor beta chains follows, all from one sample in a study of control samples from healthy donors and cancer patients. TCRdb keeps only in-frame clones here, not all; method: immunoSEQ multiplex PCR. The sample shows tens of thousands of clones, 89% of them seen only once. The sequenced material came from blood. All receptors derive from a man aged 50-59 years in good health. Each CDR3 is given with its conserved first and last residue. The order of the fields is D gene, V gene, J gene, clone size, CDR3 DNA, CDR3 protein. The D gene is left open where the match is weak. The size entry is marked missing in some rows and otherwise reads once, few, many or a size class.

D gene: TRBD1
V gene: TRBV5-1
J gene: TRBJ2-3
clone size: NA
CDR3 DNA: TGCGCCAGCAGCAGATCCGGGACAGGCACAGATACGCAGTATTTT
CDR3 protein: CASSRSGTGTDTQYF

D gene: NA
V gene: TRBV11-2
J gene: TRBJ2-7
clone size: NA
CDR3 DNA: TGTGCCAGCAGCTTAACCAGGACCCCCTACGAGCAGTACTTC
CDR3 protein: CASSLTRTPYEQYF

D gene: TRBD2
V gene: TRBV6-1
J gene: TRBJ2-1
clone size: NA
CDR3 DNA: TGTGCCAGCAGTGAACTAGCGGGGACTTACAATGAGCAGTTCTTC
CDR3 protein: CASSELAGTYNEQFF

D gene: NA
V gene: TRBV19
J gene: TRBJ1-1
clone size: NA
CDR3 DNA: TGTGCCAGTAGTATCTCGTTATCGGGGAACACTGAAGCTTTCTTT
CDR3 protein: CASSISLSGNTEAFF

D gene: TRBD2
V gene: TRBV11-2
J gene: TRBJ2-5
clone size: NA
CDR3 DNA: TGTGCCAGCAGCTTAGTAGCGGGGGGGCCTGTGGAGACCCAGTACTTC
CDR3 protein: CASSLVAGGPVETQYF

D gene: NA
V gene: TRBV24-1
J gene: TRBJ1-2
clone size: NA
CDR3 DNA: TGTGCCACCAGTAGAGGCGACAGGCCATTCTATGGCTACACCTTC
CDR3 protein: CATSRGDRPFYGYTF

D gene: TRBD2
V gene: TRBV9
J gene: TRBJ2-1
clone size: NA
CDR3 DNA: TGTGCCAGCAGCGTAGTCTTCGGGGGGGCGAGAGACAATGAGCAGTTCTTC
CDR3 protein: CASSVVFGGARDNEQFF

D gene: NA
V gene: TRBV19
J gene: TRBJ1-6
clone size: NA
CDR3 DNA: TGTGCCAGTAGTTTTTCCTATAATTCACCCCTCCACTTT
CDR3 protein: CASSFSYNSPLHF

D gene: NA
V gene: TRBV7-9
J gene: TRBJ2-7
clone size: NA
CDR3 DNA: TGTGCCAGCAGCTCAGGGACCGTAGGGGATGAGCAGTACTTC
CDR3 protein: CASSSGTVGDEQYF

D gene: TRBD1
V gene: TRBV19
J gene: TRBJ2-7
clone size: NA
CDR3 DNA: TGTGCCAGTAGTAGGACAGGGGGGGTCGAGCAGTACTTC
CDR3 protein: CASSRTGGVEQYF

D gene: TRBD1
V gene: TRBV5-6
J gene: TRBJ2-7
clone size: NA
CDR3 DNA: TGTGCCAGCAGCGGCCGGGACAGGGGGCGAGGGTACGAGCAGTACTTC
CDR3 protein: CASSGRDRGRGYEQYF

D gene: TRBD2
V gene: TRBV5-5
J gene: TRBJ2-3
clone size: NA
CDR3 DNA: TGTGCCAGCAGCGGACTAGCGGGGGGGCAGGGAGATACGCAGTATTTT
CDR3 protein: CASSGLAGGQGDTQYF

D gene: NA
V gene: TRBV5-1
J gene: TRBJ1-1
clone size: NA
CDR3 DNA: TGCGCCAGCAGCTTGGTGGGGACAAGAGAAGCTTTCTTT
CDR3 protein: CASSLVGTREAFF

D gene: TRBD2
V gene: TRBV24-1
J gene: TRBJ2-1
clone size: NA
CDR3 DNA: TGTGCCACCAGTGATTCCCAGCGGGGGGGATTGGGTGAGCAGTTCTTC
CDR3 protein: CATSDSQRGGLGEQFF

D gene: NA
V gene: TRBV3-1/TRBV3-2
J gene: TRBJ2-3
clone size: NA
CDR3 DNA: TGTGCCAGCAGCCCCCCGAAGATGGATACGCAGTATTTT
CDR3 protein: CASSPPKMDTQYF

D gene: NA
V gene: TRBV5-6
J gene: TRBJ1-6
clone size: NA
CDR3 DNA: TGTGCCAGCAGCGTCTGGGACTCCTGGGCCTATAATTCACCCCTCCACTTT
CDR3 protein: CASSVWDSWAYNSPLHF

D gene: TRBD2
V gene: TRBV4-1
J gene: TRBJ2-1
clone size: NA
CDR3 DNA: TGCGCCAGCAGCCAGACGCTTAGCGGGGGACCCTACAATGAGCAGTTCTTC
CDR3 protein: CASSQTLSGGPYNEQFF

D gene: TRBD2
V gene: TRBV5-1
J gene: TRBJ2-3
clone size: NA
CDR3 DNA: TGCGCCAGCAGCTTCCTAGCGGGTTACACAGATACGCAGTATTTT
CDR3 protein: CASSFLAGYTDTQYF

D gene: NA
V gene: TRBV29-1
J gene: TRBJ2-1
clone size: NA
CDR3 DNA: TGCAGCTCGAAAGGCGAGGGGAATGAGCAGTTCTTC
CDR3 protein: CSSKGEGNEQFF

D gene: NA
V gene: TRBV13
J gene: TRBJ2-7
clone size: NA
CDR3 DNA: TGTGCCAGCAGCTTACGGGGGGCGGTGCGGGAGCAGTACTTC
CDR3 protein: CASSLRGAVREQYF

D gene: NA
V gene: TRBV19
J gene: TRBJ1-6
clone size: few
CDR3 DNA: TGTGCCAGTAGTATAACGACCATCACACCCCTCCACTTT
CDR3 protein: CASSITTITPLHF

D gene: TRBD1
V gene: TRBV28
J gene: TRBJ2-7
clone size: NA
CDR3 DNA: TGTGCCAGCAGTAAGTCCGGGACAGGGGCTCGGGAGCAGTACTTC
CDR3 protein: CASSKSGTGAREQYF

D gene: NA
V gene: TRBV12-3/TRBV12-4
J gene: TRBJ2-7
clone size: few
CDR3 DNA: TGTGCCAGCAGCACAACAGGGTTTGCTGAGCAGTACTTC
CDR3 protein: CASSTTGFAEQYF

D gene: TRBD1
V gene: TRBV7-2
J gene: TRBJ1-1
clone size: few
CDR3 DNA: TGTGCCAGCAGCTTCGGACAGGGTAACACTGAAGCTTTCTTT
CDR3 protein: CASSFGQGNTEAFF

D gene: NA
V gene: TRBV5-1
J gene: TRBJ2-1
clone size: once
CDR3 DNA: TGCGCCAGCAGCCAGACAGATGAGCAGTTCTTC
CDR3 protein: CASSQTDEQFF

D gene: NA
V gene: TRBV20-1
J gene: TRBJ2-3
clone size: NA
CDR3 DNA: TGCAGTGCTAGTCCCACCCCTAGGGAATACCCAGATACGCAGTATTTT
CDR3 protein: CSASPTPREYPDTQYF

D gene: NA
V gene: TRBV15
J gene: TRBJ1-1
clone size: NA
CDR3 DNA: TGTGCCACCAGCAGAGAAGGGGAGAACACTGAAGCTTTCTTT
CDR3 protein: CATSREGENTEAFF

D gene: NA
V gene: TRBV7-9
J gene: TRBJ2-7
clone size: once
CDR3 DNA: TGTGCCAGCAGCTTTGAGACAAGGGGGGTATACGAGCAGTACTTC
CDR3 protein: CASSFETRGVYEQYF

D gene: TRBD2
V gene: TRBV10-1
J gene: TRBJ2-1
clone size: NA
CDR3 DNA: TGCGCCAGCAGCCGGACTAGCGGGAATGAGCAGTTCTTC
CDR3 protein: CASSRTSGNEQFF

D gene: NA
V gene: TRBV5-6
J gene: TRBJ1-1
clone size: NA
CDR3 DNA: TGTGCCAGCAGCTTACCCCCCTGGACTGAAGCTTTCTTT
CDR3 protein: CASSLPPWTEAFF

D gene: NA
V gene: TRBV3-1/TRBV3-2
J gene: TRBJ2-2
clone size: NA
CDR3 DNA: TGTGCCAGCAGACAGAGACAAACCGGGGAGCTGTTTTTT
CDR3 protein: CASRQRQTGELFF

D gene: NA
V gene: TRBV5-5
J gene: TRBJ2-2
clone size: NA
CDR3 DNA: TGTGCCAGCAGCTTGGTGGCAAATTCGAACACCGGGGAGCTGTTTTTT
CDR3 protein: CASSLVANSNTGELFF

D gene: NA
V gene: TRBV24-1
J gene: TRBJ1-2
clone size: NA
CDR3 DNA: TGTGCCACCCCGAGGACGGCTAACTATGGCTACACCTTC
CDR3 protein: CATPRTANYGYTF

D gene: TRBD1
V gene: TRBV19
J gene: TRBJ2-5
clone size: NA
CDR3 DNA: TGTGCCAGTAGTGCGACAGGGGGACACCAAGAGACCCAGTACTTC
CDR3 protein: CASSATGGHQETQYF

D gene: NA
V gene: TRBV5-4
J gene: TRBJ1-1
clone size: NA
CDR3 DNA: TGTGCCAGCACCCTCGGGGGGATAAGCACTGAAGCTTTCTTT
CDR3 protein: CASTLGGISTEAFF

D gene: NA
V gene: TRBV20-1
J gene: TRBJ1-4
clone size: once
CDR3 DNA: TGCAGTGCTAGAGACAGGGAAAAACTGTTTTTT
CDR3 protein: CSARDREKLFF

D gene: NA
V gene: TRBV4-1
J gene: TRBJ1-2
clone size: NA
CDR3 DNA: TGCGCCAGCAGCCAAGCGACAGGCTATGGCTACACCTTC
CDR3 protein: CASSQATGYGYTF

D gene: TRBD2
V gene: TRBV9
J gene: TRBJ2-7
clone size: few
CDR3 DNA: TGTGCCAGCAGCGCCGCCCCTTCCCTCGGGGGGATCTCCTACGAGCAGTACTTC
CDR3 protein: CASSAAPSLGGISYEQYF

D gene: TRBD2
V gene: TRBV6-2/TRBV6-3
J gene: TRBJ2-7
clone size: NA
CDR3 DNA: TGTGCCAGCAGTGGGACTAGTTACTCCCACGAGCAGTACTTC
CDR3 protein: CASSGTSYSHEQYF

D gene: NA
V gene: TRBV9
J gene: TRBJ2-3
clone size: NA
CDR3 DNA: TGTGCCAGCAGCGTCAACAGATATCCGCAGTATTTT
CDR3 protein: CASSVNRYPQYF

D gene: NA
V gene: TRBV6-6
J gene: TRBJ1-1
clone size: NA
CDR3 DNA: TGTGCCAGCAGTTACAGAGGGGACACTGAAGCTTTCTTT
CDR3 protein: CASSYRGDTEAFF

D gene: NA
V gene: TRBV5-1
J gene: TRBJ2-5
clone size: NA
CDR3 DNA: TGCGCCAGCAGCTTGACTACAGAGACCCAGTACTTC
CDR3 protein: CASSLTTETQYF

D gene: NA
V gene: TRBV27
J gene: TRBJ1-2
clone size: NA
CDR3 DNA: TGTGCCAGCAGGGCAGACACTAACTATGGCTACACCTTC
CDR3 protein: CASRADTNYGYTF

D gene: TRBD1
V gene: TRBV19
J gene: TRBJ1-2
clone size: NA
CDR3 DNA: TGTGCCAGTAGTATAGCTTCGGACAGGGGCTATGGCTACACCTTC
CDR3 protein: CASSIASDRGYGYTF

D gene: TRBD2
V gene: TRBV5-6
J gene: TRBJ2-1
clone size: NA
CDR3 DNA: TGTGCCAGCAGCCCCGGACTAGCGGGTCTCACCTACAATGAGCAGTTCTTC
CDR3 protein: CASSPGLAGLTYNEQFF

D gene: NA
V gene: TRBV6-6
J gene: TRBJ1-2
clone size: NA
CDR3 DNA: TGTGCCAGCACTGCCGACACTACTCGGGGCTACACCTTC
CDR3 protein: CASTADTTRGYTF

D gene: TRBD1
V gene: TRBV18
J gene: TRBJ1-1
clone size: NA
CDR3 DNA: TGTGCCAGCTCACCGCCCACAGGGGTTCCTGAAGCTTTCTTT
CDR3 protein: CASSPPTGVPEAFF

D gene: TRBD1
V gene: TRBV4-1
J gene: TRBJ1-2
clone size: NA
CDR3 DNA: TGCGCCAGCAGCCAAGGGGGACAGGGAGACTATGGCTACACCTTC
CDR3 protein: CASSQGGQGDYGYTF

D gene: NA
V gene: TRBV4-2
J gene: TRBJ2-5
clone size: NA
CDR3 DNA: TGTGCCAGCAGCCAAGACGGGGGACTGCAAGAGACCCAGTACTTC
CDR3 protein: CASSQDGGLQETQYF

D gene: NA
V gene: TRBV27
J gene: TRBJ1-6
clone size: NA
CDR3 DNA: TGTGCCAGCAGTTTCAAAAATCAGGGATTTTTTTCACCCCTCCACTTT
CDR3 protein: CASSFKNQGFFSPLHF

D gene: TRBD2
V gene: TRBV4-1
J gene: TRBJ2-7
clone size: NA
CDR3 DNA: TGCGCCAGCAGCCGTGTGGCGGGGGGGCCGTACGAGCAGTACTTC
CDR3 protein: CASSRVAGGPYEQYF

D gene: TRBD2
V gene: TRBV7-8
J gene: TRBJ2-3
clone size: NA
CDR3 DNA: TGTGCCAGCAGCGCCGGACTCCTAGCGGGGGGTAGCACAGATACGCAGTATTTT
CDR3 protein: CASSAGLLAGGSTDTQYF

D gene: NA
V gene: TRBV4-1
J gene: TRBJ2-1
clone size: NA
CDR3 DNA: TGCGCCAGCAGCCAACCCCCACGCAATGAGCAGTTCTTC
CDR3 protein: CASSQPPRNEQFF

D gene: NA
V gene: TRBV11-2
J gene: TRBJ1-2
clone size: NA
CDR3 DNA: TGTGCCAGCAGCTTAGAGCAGGGGAACTATGGCTACACCTTC
CDR3 protein: CASSLEQGNYGYTF

D gene: NA
V gene: TRBV11-3
J gene: TRBJ1-5
clone size: once
CDR3 DNA: TGTGCCAGCACAGAGATTGATCAGCCCCAGCATTTT
CDR3 protein: CASTEIDQPQHF